Below are 29 T cell receptor beta chains sequenced from a single sample in a study of shared clonotypes between healthy human individuals. Produced via immunoSEQ multiplex PCR; TCRdb's table is partial and in-frame only. The data hold about 640,000 clones, with 72% observed a single time. What was sequenced was memory CD4+ T cells sorted from blood. Subset in this sample: CD45RA-negative fraction. These receptors all come from a woman in her 30s in good health.

This chain connects TRBV19 to TRBJ1-4, with 8 bases that match TRBD1. The V and J ends lost 6 bases and 0 bases, in that order; junction bases with no gene match: 6. Germline lookup yields CDR1 LNHDA and CDR2 SQIVND (reference sequence). CDR3 length equals 16 residues. The DNA of the CDR3 is TGTGCCAGTAGCACTGGACAGGGACCAACTAATGAAAAACTGTTTTTT. Its protein is CASSTGQGPTNEKLFF.

This chain uses TRBV14 with TRBJ1-1; TRBD1 aligns across 10 bases. CDR3 size: 16 residues. V lost 3 bases and J lost 8; bases outside the gene matches: 12. CDR1 is SGHDN, CDR2 FVKESK, per germline. CDR3 in DNA: TGTGCCAGCAGCCACGGTTATGGGACAGGGGCCGAGGAAGCTTTCTTT. It yields the protein CASSHGYGTGAEEAFF.

The V gene is TRBV27, the J gene TRBJ1-2, with TRBD1 as a possible D gene (5 bases). Trimming took off 8 bases at V and 4 bases at J, with 17 bases between the two ends. The CDR3 runs 14 residues. Germline values: CDR1 MNHEY, CDR2 SMNVEV (reference sequence). As DNA, the CDR3 is TGTGCCAGCCGTTCGGGCAGGGTGGGCTATGGCTACACCTTC. Residues: CASRSGRVGYGYTF.

This clone was counted a few times. In the same sample, other DNA sequences code for this CDR3. The chain carries TRBV18 and TRBJ2-5; D unresolved. Per the germline V gene, CDR1 is KGHSH and CDR2 is LQKENI. The CDR3 extends over 13 amino acids. V lost 2 bases to trimming and J lost 1 base, with 5 bases between them. The CDR3 DNA reads TGTGCCAGCTCACCAAACCCCCAAGAGACCCAGTACTTC. Translating it yields CASSPNPQETQYF.

The chain is built from TRBV7-9 and TRBJ2-2; D remains unclear. With 6 bases removed from V and 4 bases from J, the gap between germline ends came to 15 bases. Germline V lookup: CDR1 SEHNR, CDR2 FQNEAQ (reference sequence). The CDR3 extends over 15 amino acids. The CDR3, as DNA: TGTGCCAGCAGGTTAAGCACAGAAACCACCGGGGAGCTGTTTTTT. Translated, it gives CASRLSTETTGELFF.

This clone was found a few times. This chain's CDR3 is CSALRLSYNEQFF. The CDR3 DNA sequence: TGCAGCGCTCTGAGACTTTCCTACAATGAGCAGTTCTTC. The chain is built from TRBV29-1 and TRBJ2-1; D ambiguous. Trimming took 7 bases from V and 1 from J, leaving 11 bases between them. The CDR3 spans 13 residues. CDR1 is SQVTM and CDR2 is ANQGSEA in the germline V gene.

This rearrangement joins TRBV7-2 to TRBJ2-7; 10 nucleotides agree with TRBD2. The CDR3 runs to 16 residues. Germline values: CDR1 SGHTA, CDR2 FQGNSA. Unmatched junction bases numbered 9, after V lost 5 bases and J lost 2 bases. CDR3 sequence reads: CASSLNALAGTYEQYF. The CDR3 DNA reads as TGTGCCAGCAGCCTCAACGCACTAGCGGGAACCTACGAGCAGTACTTC.

This chain joins TRBV5-1 and TRBJ2-7; D is undetermined. The V and J ends lost 0 bases and 6 bases respectively, with 10 bases between them. The CDR3 runs to 13 residues. Germline loops: CDR1 SGHRS, CDR2 YFSETQ. The CDR3 DNA is TGCGCCAGCAGCTTGGACATTCGGAGCGAGCAGTACTTC. Its protein is CASSLDIRSEQYF.

This clone showed up just a few times. The chain links TRBV5-1 to TRBJ1-3, with 10 bases identical to TRBD1. The CDR3 covers 17 residues. V shed 10 bases and J 0 bases; nucleotides not matched to a gene: 13. In germline, CDR1 is SGHRS, CDR2 YFSETQ. The CDR3 sequence: CAGFRDRGIHSGNTIYF. The DNA of the CDR3 is TGCGCCGGTTTCCGGGACAGGGGAATTCACTCTGGAAACACCATATATTTT.

This chain links TRBV7-9 with TRBJ1-4, with D perhaps TRBD1 (6 bases). This CDR3 contains 14 residues. Trimming stripped 2 bases from V and 6 bases from J, with 10 bases between. Germline lookup yields CDR1 SEHNR and CDR2 FQNEAQ (reference sequence). DNA for the CDR3: TGTGCCAGCAGCTTATCGGGGGCTGATGAAAAACTGTTTTTT. Translating gives CASSLSGADEKLFF.

The chain is built from TRBV29-1 and TRBJ2-3; 11 nucleotides match TRBD2. The V gene end was trimmed by 7 bases and the J gene end by 4 bases; junction bases not matched to a gene: 4. Germline CDR1 reads SQVTM; CDR2 reads ANQGSEA. The CDR3 is made up of 13 amino acids. As DNA, the CDR3 is TGCAGCGCCGGGACTAGCGGTTCAGATACGCAGTATTTT. It is translated as CSAGTSGSDTQYF.

The rearrangement uses TRBV2 and TRBJ2-1; a possible D gene is TRBD2 (7 bases). Germline lookup yields CDR1 SNHLY and CDR2 FYNNEI. With 5 bases removed from V and 9 bases from J, the gap between germline ends came to 20 bases. There are 15 residues in the CDR3. In nucleotides, the CDR3 is TGTGCCAGCAGTCGCCAGACTAGCAGGGGTACTGAGCAGTTCTTC. It yields the protein CASSRQTSRGTEQFF.

The rearrangement links TRBV28 to TRBJ1-1; D not resolved. V was cut by 6 bases and J by 6 bases, with 11 bases left in between. Germline CDR1 MDHEN, CDR2 SYDVKM. CDR3 length: 12 residues. The CDR3 sequence: CASSRGRAEAFF. CDR3 in DNA: TGTGCCAGCAGCCGTGGACGAGCTGAAGCTTTCTTT. The full variable domain, its missing parts supplied by reference TRBV28 and TRBJ1-1, is DVKVTQSSRYLVKRTGEKVFLECVQDMDHENMFWYRQDPGLGLRLIYFSYDVKMKEKGDIPEGYSVSREKKERFSLILESASTNQTSMYLCASSRGRAEAFFGQGTRLTVV.

To note about this clone: Other DNA sequences from this sample encode an identical CDR3 as well. V usage is TRBV7-9 and J usage is TRBJ2-7, with 7 bases fitting TRBD1. The length of the CDR3 is 14 residues. Germline-derived CDR1 and CDR2 are SEHNR and FQNEAQ (reference sequence). Unmatched junction bases numbered 3, after V lost 4 bases and J lost 0 bases. CDR3 sequence: CASSSDRASYEQYF. The CDR3 DNA reads as TGTGCCAGCAGCTCAGACAGGGCCTCCTACGAGCAGTACTTC.

CDR3 protein: CASSLEVRTANTEAFF. CDR3 nucleotide sequence: TGCGCCAGCAGCTTGGAAGTTCGGACAGCAAACACTGAAGCTTTCTTT. V usage is TRBV5-1 and J usage is TRBJ1-1; maybe TRBD1 (6 bases). Germline V gives CDR1 SGHRS, CDR2 YFSETQ. The CDR3 is 16 residues long. The V gene lost 0 bases and the J gene lost 2 bases, with 14 bases spanning the gap. The variable domain in full, with the rest retrieved from reference TRBV5-1 and TRBJ1-1, is KAGVTQTPRYLIKTRGQQVTLSCSPISGHRSVSWYQQTPGQGLQFLFEYFSETQRNKGNFPGRFSGRQFSNSRSEMNVSTLELGDSALYLCASSLEVRTANTEAFFGQGTRLTVV.

This rearrangement joins TRBV2 to TRBJ2-3, with D perhaps matching TRBD2 (6 bases). The CDR3 loop spans 14 amino acids. Trimming removed 7 bases at V and 0 bases at J, with 11 bases between. CDR1 and CDR2 from the germline V gene are SNHLY and FYNNEI. CDR3 DNA: TGTGCCAGCAAGGAGGGGACGAGCACAGATACGCAGTATTTT. Translating gives CASKEGTSTDTQYF.

The chain joins TRBV7-7 to TRBJ2-5; D is unresolved. The CDR3 totals 15 residues. Germline-derived CDR1 and CDR2 are SSHAT and FNYEAQ (reference sequence). V was cut by 5 bases and J by 0 bases, with 13 bases left in between. CDR3 bases: TGTGCCAGCAGCAAAGGCGGCACGGACCAAGAGACCCAGTACTTC. It codes for CASSKGGTDQETQYF.

This clone has a handful of counts. This chain links TRBV18 with TRBJ1-2; tentatively, D is TRBD1 (6 bases). V shed 8 bases and J shed 4 bases, with 17 bases lying between them. Per germline, CDR1 KGHSH and CDR2 LQKENI. CDR3 size: 14 residues. As DNA, the CDR3 is TGTGCCAGCCGAGGCCGGGACACAGGCTATGGCTACACCTTC. This translates into CASRGRDTGYGYTF.

The V call is TRBV7-2, the J call TRBJ2-1; tentatively, D is TRBD1 or TRBD2 (6 bases each). This CDR3 spans 14 amino acids. Germline CDR1 SGHTA, CDR2 FQGNSA. The V gene lost 1 base and the J gene lost 7 bases, with 11 bases spanning the gap. The CDR3, as DNA: TGTGCCAGCAGCTTAGGAGGGGGGACAAATGAGCAGTTCTTC. It yields the protein CASSLGGGTNEQFF. Drawing the rest from reference TRBV7-2 and TRBJ2-1, the complete variable domain is GAGVSQSPSNKVTEKGKDVELRCDPISGHTALYWYRQSLGQGLEFLIYFQGNSAPDKSGLPSDRFSAERTGGSVSTLTIQRTQQEDSAVYLCASSLGGGTNEQFFGPGTRLTVL.

This clone occurred a few times. The chain combines TRBV28 with TRBJ1-5, with D possibly TRBD1 on 5 matching bases. Per the germline V gene, CDR1 is MDHEN and CDR2 is SYDVKM. CDR3 size: 15 residues. The ends were cut back, 5 bases at V and 2 bases at J, with 13 bases in the middle. CDR3 DNA sequence: TGTGCCAGCAGTCGGAGGGGCGGCGGCAATCAGCCCCAGCATTTT. Its translation: CASSRRGGGNQPQHF.

V usage is TRBV19 and J usage is TRBJ2-7, with D perhaps matching TRBD2 (5 bases). CDR1 LNHDA and CDR2 SQIVND come from the germline V gene (reference sequence). V was trimmed by 1 base and J by 2 bases, leaving 15 bases between them. This CDR3 contains 16 residues. The CDR3 DNA sequence: TGTGCCAGTAGTATAGGAGGGTCTTGGTCGGCCTACGAGCAGTACTTC. This translates into CASSIGGSWSAYEQYF.

This chain joins TRBV28 and TRBJ2-5, with 10 bases identical to TRBD2. V shed 7 bases and J 5 bases; nucleotides not matched to a gene: 10. The germline V gene has CDR1 MDHEN and CDR2 SYDVKM. The CDR3 has 15 amino acids. The CDR3 sequence is CASKVGTSVGETQYF. CDR3 coding DNA: TGTGCCAGCAAAGTAGGGACTAGCGTTGGGGAGACCCAGTACTTC.

The chain recombines TRBV2 with TRBJ1-1, with 11 bases fitting TRBD1. Germline V gene data show CDR1 as SNHLY and CDR2 as FYNNEI. This CDR3 has 14 amino acids. Unmatched junction bases numbered 5, after V lost 7 bases and J lost 4 bases. The CDR3 nucleotides read TGTGCCAGCAAGGGACAGGGGGTTGCCACTGAAGCTTTCTTT. Translation gives CASKGQGVATEAFF.

This chain links TRBV4-1 with TRBJ1-4; no reliable D call. This CDR3 is 11 amino acids long. CDR1 is MGHRA, CDR2 YSYEKL, per germline. V was cut by 4 bases and J by 8 bases, with 5 bases left in between. The DNA of the CDR3 is TGCGCCAGCAGCCGCTCCGAAAAACTGTTTTTT. It yields the protein CASSRSEKLFF.

This chain uses TRBV29-1 with TRBJ2-1; 9 nucleotides agree with TRBD1. CDR3 size: 16 residues. Germline CDR1 and CDR2: SQVTM and ANQGSEA. The V and J ends lost 3 bases and 8 bases, in that order; junction bases with no gene match: 14. The chain's CDR3 is CSVDPLAGTGSDEQFF. CDR3 DNA sequence: TGCAGCGTTGATCCCCTAGCCGGGACAGGGAGCGATGAGCAGTTCTTC.

The genes are TRBV4-1 and TRBJ1-4; D is uncertain. Trimming cost V 4 bases and J 7 bases, with 13 bases left between them. Germline lookup yields CDR1 MGHRA and CDR2 YSYEKL. This CDR3 comprises 14 residues. The CDR3 nucleotides read TGCGCCAGCAGCCCCGGGGAGTGGGTTGAAAAACTGTTTTTT. Translation gives CASSPGEWVEKLFF.

The chain combines TRBV6-4 with TRBJ1-1; D perhaps matches TRBD1 (5 bases). V lost 4 bases and J lost 8, with 17 bases in between. CDR3 length equals 14 residues. CDR1 is MRHNA, CDR2 SNTAGT, per germline. The CDR3: CASSGSPGLTEAFF. The CDR3 DNA sequence: TGTGCCAGCAGTGGATCTCCGGGACTTACCGAAGCTTTCTTT.

V and J are TRBV4-2 and TRBJ2-7, with D possibly TRBD2 on 6 matching bases. Per germline, CDR1 LGHNA and CDR2 YNFKEQ. Between the trimmed V and J ends, which lost 0 bases and 0 bases, there was a span of 15 bases. This CDR3 region has 17 residues. The CDR3 DNA reads TGTGCCAGCAGCCAAGATCTCTATGGCGGGATCTCCTACGAGCAGTACTTC. It specifies CASSQDLYGGISYEQYF.

The genes are TRBV28 and TRBJ1-1; tentatively, D is TRBD1 (5 bases). Deletions cut 2 bases from V and 7 bases from J, with 17 bases between. This CDR3 is 15 amino acids long. Germline V gene data show CDR1 as MDHEN and CDR2 as SYDVKM. Here the CDR3 DNA reads TGTGCCAGCAGTTTACGGCGATGGAGTCAGGGTGAAGCTTTCTTT. Encoded protein: CASSLRRWSQGEAFF.